These 8 T cell receptor beta chains were sequenced from one sample in a study of cytomegalovirus exposure and HLA in healthy donors. Some clones are missing from TCRdb's copy, which holds only in-frame ones; the method was immunoSEQ multiplex PCR. The data show a few hundred thousand clones, with 75% to 90% seen just once and more than 12% held by the top ten. Specimen: PBMCs. These TCRs come from a woman in her 30s in good health and CMV-seropositive.

J is TRBJ2-7 and V is TRBV7-2; D gene unclear. Germline V gene sequence: CDR1 SGHTA, CDR2 FQGNSA. This CDR3 region has 13 residues. Trimming took off 1 base at V and 3 bases at J, with 7 bases between the two ends. CDR3: CASSLVERYEQYF. CDR3 coding DNA: TGTGCCAGCAGCTTAGTTGAGCGCTACGAGCAGTACTTC.

This sequence joins TRBV7-9 and TRBJ1-1; no clear D gene. This CDR3 spans 12 amino acids. Germline V gives CDR1 SEHNR, CDR2 FQNEAQ (reference sequence). The V end lost 3 bases, the J end lost 6 bases, and 8 bases lay between the germline ends. The CDR3 bases are TGTGCCAGCAGCTTCCCAATCCCTGAAGCTTTCTTT. It translates to CASSFPIPEAFF.

The chain uses TRBV29-1 and TRBJ1-2; 10 positions match TRBD1. Germline lookup yields CDR1 SQVTM and CDR2 ANQGSEA. The CDR3 runs 12 residues. Trimming cost V 4 bases and J 7 bases; bases outside gene matches: 3. The CDR3 DNA reads TGCAGCGTTGCCGGGACAGGGGCTGGCTACACCTTC. Amino acid sequence: CSVAGTGAGYTF.

The V call is TRBV6-5, the J call TRBJ2-7; 9 bases fit TRBD1. There are 14 residues in the CDR3. Trimming at V came to 6 bases and at J to 4 bases, leaving 7 bases not matched to a gene. Germline assignment: CDR1 MNHEY and CDR2 SVGAGI. The CDR3 loop reads CASRTTGGPYEQYF. DNA for the CDR3: TGTGCCAGCAGGACGACAGGGGGGCCTTACGAGCAGTACTTC.

This chain connects TRBV13 to TRBJ1-5; D remains ambiguous. There are 13 residues in the CDR3. V lost 4 bases, J lost 6 bases, and 10 bases lay in between. Germline V gives CDR1 PRHDT, CDR2 FYEKMQ (reference sequence). This CDR3 reads CASSYSGRQPQHF. The CDR3 DNA reads TGTGCCAGCAGCTATTCGGGCCGTCAGCCCCAGCATTTT. The full variable domain, in which reference TRBV13 and TRBJ1-5 provide the parts outside the CDR3, is AAGVIQSPRHLIKEKRETATLKCYPIPRHDTVYWYQQGPGQDPQFLISFYEKMQSDKGSIPDRFSAQQFSDYHSELNMSSLELGDSALYFCASSYSGRQPQHFGDGTRLSIL.

This sequence joins TRBV6-1 and TRBJ2-6; 8 nucleotides match TRBD1. This CDR3 spans 17 amino acids. J gave up 7 bases and V 2 bases, and 10 bases lay outside the gene matches. Germline CDR1 MNHNS, CDR2 SASEGT. The CDR3 DNA reads TGTGCCAGCAGTGAACAGGGGGCTCGTGTAGGTGCCAACGTCCTGACTTTC. It yields the protein CASSEQGARVGANVLTF.

The chain carries TRBV5-1 and TRBJ2-7, with unresolved D. The CDR3 runs to 12 residues. Trimming took 4 bases from V and 0 from J, leaving 5 bases between them. Germline V gene sequence: CDR1 SGHRS, CDR2 YFSETQ. CDR3 sequence (DNA): TGCGCCAGCAGCGAAAACTCCTACGAGCAGTACTTC. This codes for CASSENSYEQYF.

V gene TRBV9 combines with J gene TRBJ2-7; D not resolved. V lost 2 bases to trimming and J lost 3 bases, with 12 bases between them. Germline V gene sequence: CDR1 SGDLS, CDR2 YYNGEE. The CDR3 has 14 amino acids. The CDR3 protein is CASSVSGAGYEQYF. The CDR3 region has the DNA TGTGCCAGCAGCGTTTCGGGTGCTGGCTACGAGCAGTACTTC.